These T cell receptor beta chains were read from a single sample in a study of Ad26.COV2.S vaccination and SARS-CoV-2 variants. Sequencing used immunoSEQ multiplex PCR; TCRdb keeps in-frame clones, though not all of them. This sample carries fewer than 500,000 clones, roughly 89% of them seen once, and the ten largest clones take over 2.5%. The specimen comprised peripheral blood, sampled in a trial of Ad26.COV2.S vaccine versus placebo. These receptors originate from a person aged 18-65 years who received the Ad26.COV2.S COVID-19 vaccine or a placebo. Both conserved end residues are part of each CDR3. Each record gives: clone size, V gene, D gene, J gene, CDR3 DNA, CDR3 protein. The D gene is left open where the match is weak. The size field is filled for only some rows; it gives once, few, many or a size class.

clone size: .
V gene: TRBV3-1/TRBV3-2
D gene: TRBD1
J gene: TRBJ1-3
CDR3 DNA: TGTGCCAGCAGCGAGTGGACAGGGAGCTCTGGAAACACCATATATTTT
CDR3 protein: CASSEWTGSSGNTIYF

clone size: .
V gene: TRBV5-1
D gene: .
J gene: TRBJ2-5
CDR3 DNA: TGCGCCAGCAGCGTTACCGGTGGGTCGCAAGAGACCCAGTACTTC
CDR3 protein: CASSVTGGSQETQYF

clone size: .
V gene: TRBV7-2
D gene: .
J gene: TRBJ1-5
CDR3 DNA: TGTGCCAGCAGCTTAGTGTCAGGGCGTAACAATCAGCCCCAGCATTTT
CDR3 protein: CASSLVSGRNNQPQHF

clone size: .
V gene: TRBV11-2
D gene: .
J gene: TRBJ1-2
CDR3 DNA: TGTGCCAGCAGCCCCTCCAGGGTAACCGGCTACACCTTC
CDR3 protein: CASSPSRVTGYTF

clone size: .
V gene: TRBV28
D gene: .
J gene: TRBJ1-2
CDR3 DNA: TGTGCCAGCCAGAGAGGAGCTAACTATGGCTACACCTTC
CDR3 protein: CASQRGANYGYTF

clone size: .
V gene: TRBV7-6
D gene: .
J gene: TRBJ2-2
CDR3 DNA: TGTGCCAGCAGCTTAGGGCGGGGCCTCAACACCGGGGAGCTGTTTTTT
CDR3 protein: CASSLGRGLNTGELFF

clone size: .
V gene: TRBV15
D gene: TRBD1
J gene: TRBJ1-5
CDR3 DNA: TGTGCCACCAGCAGAGACCGGGACAGATCAAATCAGCCCCAGCATTTT
CDR3 protein: CATSRDRDRSNQPQHF

clone size: .
V gene: TRBV2
D gene: TRBD1
J gene: TRBJ1-5
CDR3 DNA: TGTGCCAGCAGTGAAGGGACAGGCGCCTCTCAGCCCCAGCATTTT
CDR3 protein: CASSEGTGASQPQHF

clone size: .
V gene: TRBV27
D gene: .
J gene: TRBJ1-1
CDR3 DNA: TGTGCCAGCAGTTCGGCTGGGGGGAACACTGAAGCTTTCTTT
CDR3 protein: CASSSAGGNTEAFF

clone size: .
V gene: TRBV3-1/TRBV3-2
D gene: .
J gene: TRBJ2-7
CDR3 DNA: TGTGCCAGCAGCCTAACGATACAGGTATACTACGAGCAGTACTTC
CDR3 protein: CASSLTIQVYYEQYF

clone size: .
V gene: TRBV6-5
D gene: .
J gene: TRBJ1-2
CDR3 DNA: TGTGCCAGCAGCGACGGGAGCTATGGCTACACCTTC
CDR3 protein: CASSDGSYGYTF

clone size: once
V gene: TRBV7-2
D gene: .
J gene: TRBJ2-6
CDR3 DNA: TGTGCCAGCAGCTTACGAGGGGACTCTGGGGCCAACGTCCTGACTTTC
CDR3 protein: CASSLRGDSGANVLTF

clone size: .
V gene: TRBV7-9
D gene: .
J gene: TRBJ1-1
CDR3 DNA: TGTGCCAGCAGCTTAGAGGGTTCGGGGTTGGGCACTGAAGCTTTCTTT
CDR3 protein: CASSLEGSGLGTEAFF

clone size: few
V gene: TRBV28
D gene: TRBD1
J gene: TRBJ1-3
CDR3 DNA: TGTGCCAGCAGTCCCGACAGGGCCTCGGGAAACACCATATATTTT
CDR3 protein: CASSPDRASGNTIYF

clone size: .
V gene: TRBV5-5
D gene: TRBD2
J gene: TRBJ2-5
CDR3 DNA: TGTGCCAGCAGCCAAATGACGAGCGGGAGTGTAGAGACCCAGTACTTC
CDR3 protein: CASSQMTSGSVETQYF

clone size: .
V gene: TRBV7-3
D gene: .
J gene: TRBJ2-1
CDR3 DNA: TGTGCCAGCAGCCTAGCTTACGGTGGAGGCAATGAGCAGTTCTTC
CDR3 protein: CASSLAYGGGNEQFF

clone size: few
V gene: TRBV28
D gene: .
J gene: TRBJ1-6
CDR3 DNA: TGTGCCAGCGAAACTGGGTCAGGAAATTCACCCCTCCACTTT
CDR3 protein: CASETGSGNSPLHF

clone size: .
V gene: TRBV18
D gene: TRBD1
J gene: TRBJ2-2
CDR3 DNA: TGTGCCAGCTCACCTTGGACAGGGACCAACACCGGGGAGCTGTTTTTT
CDR3 protein: CASSPWTGTNTGELFF

clone size: .
V gene: TRBV6-1
D gene: .
J gene: TRBJ1-1
CDR3 DNA: TGTGCCACCAGGGTCGAGGGGACTGAAGCTTTCTTT
CDR3 protein: CATRVEGTEAFF

clone size: .
V gene: TRBV7-9
D gene: .
J gene: TRBJ1-1
CDR3 DNA: TGTGCCAGCAGCTTAGGGAGAATTGAAGCTTTCTTT
CDR3 protein: CASSLGRIEAFF

clone size: .
V gene: TRBV9
D gene: TRBD2
J gene: TRBJ2-2
CDR3 DNA: TGTGCCAGCAGCGTAGACGGCGGGAGCGCCACCGGGGAGCTGTTTTTT
CDR3 protein: CASSVDGGSATGELFF

clone size: .
V gene: TRBV7-9
D gene: .
J gene: TRBJ2-3
CDR3 DNA: TGTGCCAGCAGCTTCGGCACCCCCACAGATACGCAGTATTTT
CDR3 protein: CASSFGTPTDTQYF

clone size: .
V gene: TRBV28
D gene: .
J gene: TRBJ1-1
CDR3 DNA: TGTGCCAGCAGTCGGCCTTACAGCTTACAAGCTTTCTTT
CDR3 protein: CASSRPYSLQAFF

clone size: .
V gene: TRBV5-1
D gene: .
J gene: TRBJ2-7
CDR3 DNA: TGCGCCAGCAGCCTCAGTGTCCAGGGGAAGATTGACGAGCAGTACTTC
CDR3 protein: CASSLSVQGKIDEQYF

clone size: .
V gene: TRBV3-1/TRBV3-2
D gene: TRBD1
J gene: TRBJ1-2
CDR3 DNA: TGTGCCAGCAGCCAAGACCGACCTCTTTACAGGGGCACAAGTAGCTACACCTTC
CDR3 protein: CASSQDRPLYRGTSSYTF